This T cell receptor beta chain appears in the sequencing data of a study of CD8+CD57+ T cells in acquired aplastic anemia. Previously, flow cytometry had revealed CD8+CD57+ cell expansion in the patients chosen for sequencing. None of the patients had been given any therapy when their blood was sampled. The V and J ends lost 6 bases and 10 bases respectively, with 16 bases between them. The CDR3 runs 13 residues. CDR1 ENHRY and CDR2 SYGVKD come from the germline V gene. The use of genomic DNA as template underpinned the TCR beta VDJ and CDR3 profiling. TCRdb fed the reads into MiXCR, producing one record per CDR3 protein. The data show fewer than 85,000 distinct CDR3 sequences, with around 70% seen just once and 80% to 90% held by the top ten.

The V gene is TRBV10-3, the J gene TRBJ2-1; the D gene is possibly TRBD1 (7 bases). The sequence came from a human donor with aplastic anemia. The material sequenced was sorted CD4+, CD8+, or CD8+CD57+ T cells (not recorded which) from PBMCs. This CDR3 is CAIREGAPEEQFF. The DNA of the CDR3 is TGTGCCATCAGGGAGGGGGCCCCGGAGGAGCAGTTCTTC.